The 25 T cell receptor beta chains below come from one sample, sequenced in a study of T cell clonality in common variable immunodeficiency (dated by TCRdb to between 2015 and 2017). Results and caveats for the whole study, not just this receptor: CVID TCRbeta sequences reportedly showed fewer deletions and N-nucleotide insertions and lacked highly modified clones with 13 or more V deletions.

Their antigen targets remain unknown. Receptors were amplified or captured by the immunoSEQ multiplex PCR assay. TCRdb mirrors the immuneACCESS table, restricted to in-frame sequences. Some clones are absent from its copies; in checked studies, under half trace to an unresolved V gene, and the reason for the others is unknown. There are 30,000 to 40,000 clones in this sample, and none of them is a singleton. 28% of the sample lies in the top ten. Sequencing was carried out using peripheral blood mononuclear cells. These receptors all come from a human donor with common variable immunodeficiency.

Turning to this clone: The read finishes 3 residues shy of the CDR3 end, and the germline J gene is used to complete it. The genes are TRBV7-9 and TRBJ1-4; possibly TRBD1 for D (6 bases). The CDR3 is 12 residues long. CDR1 is SEHNR, CDR2 FQNEAQ, per germline (reference sequence). With 6 bases removed from V and 10 bases from J, the gap between germline ends came to 12 bases. CDR3 loop: CASSFRGGKLFF. The CDR3 bases that were read are TGTGCCAGCAGTTTCCGAGGGGGAAAA.

This clone was observed many times. The read ends 3 residues shy of where the CDR3 ends; the end is completed using the germline J gene. V and J are TRBV18 and TRBJ1-1; 8 positions match TRBD1. CDR1 and CDR2 (germline): KGHSH, LQKENI. There are 19 residues in the CDR3. V lost 3 bases and J lost 4; bases outside the gene matches: 19. The sequenced part of the CDR3 DNA is TGTGCCAGCTCACCTGAAGCTGGGGACAGGTTATGGGAAACCACTGAA. Encoded protein: CASSPEAGDRLWETTE. The complete CDR3 protein is CASSPEAGDRLWETTEAFF.

With regard to this clone: The sequenced fragment ends 3 residues before the CDR3 boundary, so the rest is inferred from the germline J gene. This chain connects TRBV5-1 to TRBJ2-1; 7 positions match TRBD2. Germline values: CDR1 SGHRS, CDR2 YFSETQ. With V trimmed by 0 bases and J by 4 bases, 4 bases remained unmatched. CDR3 length equals 15 residues. The sequenced CDR3 bases are TGCGCCAGCAGCTTGGACGAGCGGGGATACAATGAG. Its translation is CASSLDERGYNE. The CDR3 reads in full as CASSLDERGYNEQFF.

This clone was seen ten or more times. The read gets to within 3 residues of the CDR3 end, and the germline J gene fills in the rest. The rearrangement links TRBV5-1 to TRBJ1-4; 7 bases are a match to TRBD1. Germline V gene sequence: CDR1 SGHRS, CDR2 YFSETQ. The V and J ends lost 7 bases and 3 bases, in that order; junction bases with no gene match: 6. This CDR3 is 14 amino acids long. CDR3 DNA, as far as it was read: TGCGCCAGCGGAATCCAGGGGGCTAATGAAAAA. Protein sequence: CASGIQGANEK. The full CDR3 reads CASGIQGANEKLFF.

In regard to this clone: Read sequence stops 3 residues before the CDR3 end, and the germline J gene provides the missing end. The chain uses TRBV10-3 and TRBJ2-1, with 8 bases lining up with TRBD1. Germline-derived CDR1 and CDR2 are ENHRY and SYGVKD. This CDR3 has 18 residues. Trimming at V came to 8 bases and at J to 9 bases, leaving 24 bases not matched to a gene. The CDR3 bases that were read are TGTGCCATCGAAGAGGGACAGGCCATATCCCCAAGAATAACTGAG. Protein: CAIEEGQAISPRITE. The entire CDR3 protein is CAIEEGQAISPRITEQFF.

This clone came up many times. The read gets to within 3 residues of the CDR3 end, and the germline J gene fills in the rest. The chain is built from TRBV29-1 and TRBJ2-5, with D maybe TRBD2 (6 bases). Germline-derived CDR1 and CDR2 are SQVTM and ANQGSEA. This CDR3 is 13 amino acids long. The germline V and J ends were trimmed by 5 bases and 2 bases, with 12 bases remaining between them. Here the CDR3 reads CSVYSGEQETQYF. The sequenced part of the CDR3 DNA is TGCAGCGTTTACTCGGGGGAACAAGAGACC. The whole variable domain, remainder taken from reference TRBV29-1 and TRBJ2-5, is SAVISQKPSRDICQRGTSLTIQCQVDSQVTMMFWYRQQPGQSLTLIATANQGSEATYESGFVIDKFPISRPNLTFSTLTVSNMSPEDSSIYLCSVYSGEQETQYFGPGTRLLVL.

This clone was found a few times. Read data end 3 residues before the CDR3 end; the end is taken from the germline J gene. V is TRBV5-1 and J is TRBJ1-2; possibly TRBD1 for D (5 bases). V lost 0 bases and J lost 4, with 10 bases in between. CDR1 and CDR2 (germline): SGHRS, YFSETQ. The CDR3 contains 14 residues. The CDR3 loop is CASSLGDSFYGYTF. The part of the CDR3 DNA that was read is TGCGCCAGCAGCTTGGGTGACAGCTTCTATGGC.

This clone came up a few times. The read falls 3 residues short of the CDR3 end, and the missing part is taken from the germline J gene. The rearrangement uses TRBV30 and TRBJ2-1; TRBD2 aligns across 10 bases. V shed 6 bases and J 5 bases; nucleotides not matched to a gene: 7. The CDR3 consists of 14 residues. Per germline, CDR1 GTSNPN and CDR2 SVGIG (reference sequence). The sequenced part of the CDR3 DNA is TGTGCCTGTTTTGGACTAGCGGCGAACAATGAG. Its translation: CACFGLAANNE. The entire CDR3 is CACFGLAANNEQFF.

By share, this clone counts as medium-sized. This CDR3 is CASSLGLAWYQETQYF. CDR3 DNA, as far as it was read: TGTGCCAGCAGCTTGGGCCTAGCCTGGTACCAAGAGACC. This chain uses TRBV5-4 with TRBJ2-5, with D possibly TRBD2 on 5 matching bases. Coverage ceases 3 residues before the CDR3 finishes, and the germline J gene fills in the end. The CDR3 has 16 amino acids. V was shortened by 0 bases and J by 0 bases, with 12 bases between the two germline ends. Germline V CDR1 and CDR2: SGHNT, YYREEE (reference sequence).

This clone turned up a few times. The read stops 3 residues short of the end of the CDR3; the missing end is completed from the germline J gene. The chain employs TRBV18 and TRBJ1-1, with TRBD1 matching 9 bases. V was pared by 3 bases and J by 7 bases, with 3 bases of the junction left unmatched. Germline CDR1 reads KGHSH; CDR2 reads LQKENI. The CDR3 runs to 13 residues. The CDR3 loop reads CASSPVTGGEAFF. CDR3 DNA, as far as it was read: TGTGCCAGCTCACCCGTGACAGGGGGTGAA.

This clone was seen repeatedly, ten times or more. The missing CDR3 end, 3 residues past where the read stops, is filled in from the germline J gene. The V call is TRBV2, the J call TRBJ2-1; 9 bases map to TRBD1. The CDR3 runs 15 residues. Looked up from germline, CDR1 is SNHLY and CDR2 is FYNNEI. With V trimmed by 8 bases and J by 6 bases, 11 bases remained unmatched. CDR3 protein: CASRLPGQGVNEQFF. The sequenced CDR3 bases are TGTGCCAGCCGTCTACCGGGACAGGGAGTCAATGAG.

This clone was counted many times. The observed sequence ends 3 residues before the CDR3 terminus, with the missing tail filled in from the germline J gene. This sample also contains other DNA sequences that code for the same CDR3. The chain carries TRBV2 and TRBJ2-5; 7 nucleotides match TRBD1. Germline loops: CDR1 SNHLY, CDR2 FYNNEI. Trimming removed 3 bases from V and 5 bases from J; junction bases left unmatched: 0. The CDR3 is 12 amino acids. The part of the CDR3 DNA that was read is TGTGCCAGCAGTGACAGGGGGGAGACC. The encoded protein is CASSDRGET. The complete CDR3 reads CASSDRGETQYF.

This clone was counted ten times or more. Read sequence stops 3 residues before the CDR3 end, and the germline J gene provides the missing end. The gene calls are TRBV5-1 and TRBJ2-5, with TRBD2 matching 9 bases. The J segment lost 4 bases and the V segment lost 4 bases, leaving 2 bases of the junction unmatched. Germline CDR1 and CDR2: SGHRS and YFSETQ. The CDR3 covers 13 residues. The CDR3: CASSSSGGETQYF. CDR3 DNA (partial): TGCGCCAGCAGCAGTAGCGGGGGAGAGACC.

Concerning this clone: The read gets to within 3 residues of the CDR3 end, and the germline J gene fills in the rest. The genes are TRBV5-1 and TRBJ2-2, with 7 nucleotides matching TRBD1. CDR1 and CDR2 (germline): SGHRS, YFSETQ. The CDR3 has 14 residues. V trimming: 5 bases; J trimming: 5 bases; junction bases outside the gene matches: 6. Partial CDR3 DNA: TGCGCCAGCAGGAGTGACAGGGTTACCGGGGAG. Translated, it gives CASRSDRVTGE. The entire CDR3 protein is CASRSDRVTGELFF.

This clone was seen ten or more times. The CDR3 end is not reached by the read, which stops 3 residues before it; the germline J gene fills it in. The J gene is TRBJ1-2, the V gene TRBV19, with D perhaps TRBD1 (5 bases). The CDR3 spans 13 residues. Germline V gives CDR1 LNHDA, CDR2 SQIVND (reference sequence). The CDR3 is CASSIGGVDGYTF. The CDR3 bases that were read are TGTGCCAGTAGTATAGGAGGGGTCGACGGC.

As concerns this clone: From the germline J gene comes the end of the CDR3, since the read stops 3 residues before it. The rearrangement uses TRBV30 and TRBJ2-5, with 11 bases that match TRBD2. The CDR3 sequence is 16 residues long. J gave up 4 bases and V 4 bases, and 11 bases lay outside the gene matches. Germline assignment: CDR1 GTSNPN and CDR2 SVGIG (reference sequence). The CDR3 is CAWKLLRTSGRETQYF. The CDR3 bases that were read are TGTGCCTGGAAGCTACTACGGACTAGCGGGCGAGAGACC.

This clone was observed a few times. The CDR3 end falls 3 residues outside the read, so it is completed with the germline J gene. The chain is built from TRBV7-6 and TRBJ1-2, with TRBD1 matching 8 bases. Germline values: CDR1 SGHVS, CDR2 FNYEAQ. V lost 1 base, J lost 6 bases, and 13 bases stayed unmatched. The CDR3 is made up of 17 amino acids. CDR3 sequence: CASSLGASRDRLDGYTF. The sequenced CDR3 bases are TGTGCCAGCAGCTTAGGGGCGAGCCGGGACAGGCTGGATGGC.

Many counts were recorded for this clone. The read terminates 3 residues before the CDR3 end, so the remaining end is supplied by the germline J gene. V and J are TRBV5-5 and TRBJ2-5, with D possibly matching TRBD2 (5 bases). CDR1 is SGHKS and CDR2 is YYEKEE in the germline V gene (reference sequence). The CDR3 has 14 amino acids. Trimming shortened V by 2 bases and J by 5 bases, and 13 bases separated the two germline ends. CDR3 loop: CASSLRGKGETQYF. The covered CDR3 bases are TGTGCCAGCAGCTTACGGGGTAAAGGGGAGACC.

This clone has ten or more counts. The read ends 3 residues early relative to the CDR3; the germline J gene fills the gap. This chain joins TRBV7-9 and TRBJ2-7; 11 positions agree with TRBD1. Per germline, CDR1 SEHNR and CDR2 FQNEAQ (reference sequence). This CDR3 has 14 residues. The ends lost 4 bases at V and 5 bases at J; junction bases unmatched: 4. CDR3 sequence: CASSSGQGVNEQYF. Partial CDR3 DNA: TGTGCCAGCAGCTCGGGACAGGGGGTAAACGAG. Full variable domain (remainder filled in from reference TRBV7-9 and TRBJ2-7): DTGVSQNPRHKITKRGQNVTFRCDPISEHNRLYWYRQTLGQGPEFLTYFQNEAQLEKSRLLSDRFSAERPKGSFSTLEIQRTEQGDSAMYLCASSSGQGVNEQYFGPGTRLTVT.

This clone was found many times. The read ends 3 residues before the CDR3 terminus; that terminus is restored from the germline J gene. The chain links TRBV19 to TRBJ2-3; D is perhaps TRBD2 (6 bases). V lost 1 base and J lost 2, with 13 bases in between. The CDR3 covers 16 residues. Germline lookup yields CDR1 LNHDA and CDR2 SQIVND (reference sequence). The DNA read from the CDR3 is TGTGCCAGTAGTATAGGTCCAGCGGGTCTCACAGATACG. This gives the protein CASSIGPAGLTDT. In full, the CDR3 reads CASSIGPAGLTDTQYF.

CDR3 DNA (partial): TGTGCCAGCTCACCAGGACAGTTTAATGAAAAA. Its protein product is CASSPGQFNEK. The entire CDR3 protein reads CASSPGQFNEKLFF. This rearrangement joins TRBV18 to TRBJ1-4; tentative D call: TRBD1 (6 bases). Read coverage stops 3 residues before the CDR3 terminus; the germline J gene supplies the remainder. Germline CDR1 and CDR2: KGHSH and LQKENI. The CDR3 runs to 14 residues. Trimming took 2 bases from V and 4 from J, leaving 8 bases between them.

This clone showed up many times. CDR3 region: CASSEGTSLETQYF. The covered CDR3 bases are TGTGCCAGCAGTGAGGGGACTAGCTTAGAGACC. The chain uses TRBV2 and TRBJ2-5; 9 bases match TRBD2. Read coverage stops 3 residues before the CDR3 terminus; the germline J gene supplies the remainder. The germline V gene encodes CDR1 SNHLY and CDR2 FYNNEI. Trimming at V came to 3 bases and at J to 4 bases, leaving 3 bases not matched to a gene. The CDR3 runs to 14 residues. Filled out from reference TRBV2 and TRBJ2-5, the complete variable domain reads EPEVTQTPSHQVTQMGQEVILRCVPISNHLYFYWYRQILGQKVEFLVSFYNNEISEKSEIFDDQFSVERPDGSNFTLKIRSTKLEDSAMYFCASSEGTSLETQYFGPGTRLLVL.

Remarks on this clone: Read data end 3 residues before the CDR3 end; the end is taken from the germline J gene. V and J are TRBV19 and TRBJ2-4; possibly TRBD1 for D (5 bases). The CDR3 is 17 residues long. The V end lost 3 bases, the J end lost 0 bases, and 15 bases lay between the germline ends. The germline CDR1 and CDR2 sequences are LNHDA and SQIVND (reference sequence). The sequenced CDR3 bases are TGTGCCAGTAGTATCGACAGATCCCCTTTAGCCAAAAACATT. Translating gives CASSIDRSPLAKNI. The full-length CDR3 reads as CASSIDRSPLAKNIQYF.

As regards this clone: The missing CDR3 end, 3 residues past where the read stops, is filled in from the germline J gene. The chain employs TRBV5-1 and TRBJ2-3, with TRBD2 matching 8 bases. Germline loops: CDR1 SGHRS, CDR2 YFSETQ. This CDR3 is 16 amino acids long. V lost 0 bases, J lost 1 base, and 4 bases stayed unmatched. CDR3 DNA, as far as it was read: TGCGCCAGCAGCTTGGCCCGTAGCGGGGGCACAGATACG. The encoded protein is CASSLARSGGTDT. In full, the CDR3 is CASSLARSGGTDTQYF. The variable domain in full, with the rest retrieved from reference TRBV5-1 and TRBJ2-3, is KAGVTQTPRYLIKTRGQQVTLSCSPISGHRSVSWYQQTPGQGLQFLFEYFSETQRNKGNFPGRFSGRQFSNSRSEMNVSTLELGDSALYLCASSLARSGGTDTQYFGPGTRLTVL.

In this sample, this clone turned up many times. Read data end 3 residues before the CDR3 end; the end is taken from the germline J gene. V usage is TRBV30 and J usage is TRBJ1-5; D perhaps matches TRBD1 (6 bases). CDR3 length: 12 residues. Per germline, CDR1 GTSNPN and CDR2 SVGIG (reference sequence). Trimming removed 4 bases at V and 7 bases at J, with 11 bases between. The CDR3 loop reads CAWNRDGQPQHF. The DNA read from the CDR3 is TGTGCCTGGAACAGGGACGGCCAGCCC.